The 21 T cell receptor beta chains reported below all come from one sample, sequenced in a study of T cell responses to AZD1222 COVID-19 vaccine. Measured with immunoSEQ multiplex PCR; TCRdb has only the in-frame clones, and not every one. The data show some 150,000 clones, 86% seen once. The sequences come from peripheral blood, collected 28 days after the second AZD1222 dose. The receptors were sampled from an adult who received the AZD1222 COVID-19 vaccine.

V is TRBV25-1 and J is TRBJ2-2, with a weak D call TRBD1 (6 bases). The CDR3 is 14 amino acids. The V end lost 8 bases, the J end lost 2 bases, and 12 bases lay between the germline ends. Looked up from germline, CDR1 is MGHDK and CDR2 is SYGVNS. CDR3 coding DNA: TGTGCCAGCCAGGGACAAATTAACACCGGGGAGCTGTTTTTT. As protein: CASQGQINTGELFF.

The chain couples TRBV11-2 to TRBJ1-4, with no clear D. This CDR3 is built from 12 residues. Trimming took off 5 bases at V and 13 bases at J, with 14 bases between the two ends. Germline V gives CDR1 SGHAT, CDR2 FQNNGV. The CDR3 coding sequence is TGTGCCAGCAGCCGCTCCTCTGAATTACTGTTTTTT. Its protein product is CASSRSSELLFF.

There are a few counts of this clone. V is TRBV4-2 and J is TRBJ2-2, with unresolved D. The CDR3 is 12 amino acids. V lost 4 bases to trimming and J lost 4 bases, with 4 bases between them. Germline V CDR1 and CDR2: LGHNA, YNFKEQ. CDR3 sequence reads: CASSRGTGELFF. CDR3 nucleotides: TGTGCCAGCAGCCGAGGCACCGGGGAGCTGTTTTTT.

The chain has TRBV6-5 and TRBJ1-2, with D tentatively TRBD1 (5 bases). Germline V gene data show CDR1 as MNHEY and CDR2 as SVGAGI. The CDR3 spans 13 residues. The germline V and J ends were trimmed by 6 bases and 2 bases, with 10 bases remaining between them. CDR3 DNA sequence: TGTGCCAGCAGCTTAGGGGTAAACTATGGCTACACCTTC. Amino acid sequence: CASSLGVNYGYTF.

This clone was seen a handful of times. This chain connects TRBV7-2 to TRBJ1-1; weak D call: TRBD1 (6 bases). This CDR3 spans 15 amino acids. The germline V gene has CDR1 SGHTA and CDR2 FQGNSA. With 1 base removed from V and 0 bases from J, the gap between germline ends came to 9 bases. The CDR3 DNA sequence: TGTGCCAGCAGCTTAGGGGGGGGCGTGAACACTGAAGCTTTCTTT. This codes for CASSLGGGVNTEAFF.

V gene TRBV27 combines with J gene TRBJ1-1; TRBD1 aligns across 7 bases. This CDR3 comprises 14 residues. The ends lost 6 bases at V and 1 base at J; junction bases unmatched: 5. CDR1 and CDR2 (germline): MNHEY, SMNVEV (reference sequence). CDR3 sequence reads: CASRATGSNTEAFF. The CDR3 nucleotides are TGTGCCAGCAGGGCGACAGGGTCGAACACTGAAGCTTTCTTT.

The count of this clone is one. V is TRBV2 and J is TRBJ1-5; D ambiguous. The CDR3 contains 14 residues. Germline CDR1 SNHLY, CDR2 FYNNEI. V shed 4 bases and J shed 7 bases, with 14 bases lying between them. CDR3 in DNA: TGTGCCAGCAGTGGGGATCCGAGTGGGCAGCCCCAGCATTTT. It specifies CASSGDPSGQPQHF.

The rearrangement links TRBV6-5 to TRBJ1-1; TRBD1 might be the D (5 bases). Germline CDR1 MNHEY, CDR2 SVGAGI. The CDR3 sequence is 14 residues long. The germline V and J ends were trimmed by 7 bases and 4 bases, with 16 bases remaining between them. The CDR3 is CASTSGTGGTEAFF. The CDR3 coding sequence is TGTGCCAGCACCTCAGGTACAGGCGGCACTGAAGCTTTCTTT.

V gene TRBV2 combines with J gene TRBJ1-6; D possibly corresponds to TRBD1 (6 bases). The CDR3 consists of 16 residues. In germline, CDR1 is SNHLY, CDR2 FYNNEI. Trimming removed 6 bases at V and 10 bases at J, with 22 bases between. CDR3 DNA: TGTGCCAGCAGCCTCGACCTGACAGGAGGAGAGTCACCCCTCCACTTT. This encodes CASSLDLTGGESPLHF.

The chain combines TRBV5-1 with TRBJ2-7, with a possible D match to TRBD2 (5 bases). V was shortened by 1 base and J by 0 bases, with 8 bases between the two germline ends. The CDR3 has 14 residues. In germline, CDR1 is SGHRS, CDR2 YFSETQ. The CDR3 DNA reads TGCGCCAGCAGCTTGATAGGGAGCTCCTACGAGCAGTACTTC. It yields the protein CASSLIGSSYEQYF.

The chain couples TRBV3-1 (or the pseudogene TRBV3-2) to TRBJ2-3; 10 bases are shared with TRBD2. Germline lookup yields CDR1 LGHDT and CDR2 YNNKEL (reference sequence). The CDR3 has 16 amino acids. V gave up 1 base and J gave up 5 bases; unmatched junction bases: 6. The CDR3 nucleotides read TGTGCCAGCAGCCAAGGGCTAGCGGGGGATGGAGATACGCAGTATTTT. It specifies CASSQGLAGDGDTQYF.

CDR3 loop: CSVDRENTGELFF. In DNA, the CDR3 is TGCAGCGTTGATCGGGAGAACACCGGGGAGCTGTTTTTT. The chain is built from TRBV29-1 and TRBJ2-2; tentative D call: TRBD2 (5 bases). CDR3 length equals 13 residues. CDR1 is SQVTM, CDR2 ANQGSEA, per germline. V lost 3 bases, J lost 1 base, and 6 bases lay in between.

The V and J genes are TRBV2 and TRBJ1-5, with a possible D match to TRBD1 (5 bases). The germline V and J ends were trimmed by 7 bases and 4 bases, with 17 bases remaining between them. The CDR3 length is 15 residues. CDR1 and CDR2 from the germline V gene are SNHLY and FYNNEI. The CDR3 sequence is CASMTERVGNQPQHF. DNA for the CDR3: TGTGCCAGCATGACAGAAAGGGTTGGAAATCAGCCCCAGCATTTT.

The CDR3, as DNA: TGTGCCAGCAGCCTGGCAATTTACGGGGCTAACTATGGCTACACCTTC. Its translation: CASSLAIYGANYGYTF. The chain links TRBV3-1 (or the pseudogene TRBV3-2) to TRBJ1-2; D not resolved. The CDR3 consists of 16 residues. Trimming took 4 bases from V and 0 from J, leaving 15 bases between them. Germline V lookup: CDR1 LGHDT, CDR2 YNNKEL (reference sequence).

The chain links TRBV2 to TRBJ2-5, with a weak D call TRBD2 (6 bases). The CDR3 is 15 amino acids. Looked up from germline, CDR1 is SNHLY and CDR2 is FYNNEI. V dropped 7 bases and J dropped 2 bases, with 17 bases sitting between them. CDR3 sequence: CASTAELGRQETQYF. The CDR3 coding sequence is TGTGCCAGCACCGCGGAGTTAGGGAGGCAAGAGACCCAGTACTTC.

The chain couples TRBV2 to TRBJ2-3; unclear D gene. The V and J ends lost 7 bases and 2 bases respectively, with 16 bases between them. Germline assignment: CDR1 SNHLY and CDR2 FYNNEI. CDR3 length equals 15 residues. CDR3 bases: TGTGCCAGCACCACAGCGCTTTCCAACACAGATACGCAGTATTTT. Translating gives CASTTALSNTDTQYF.

The chain combines TRBV6-5 with TRBJ2-7; TRBD1 aligns across 7 bases. This CDR3 region has 13 residues. The V gene's germline CDR1 is MNHEY and CDR2 SVGAGI. V trimming: 5 bases; J trimming: 2 bases; junction bases outside the gene matches: 3. This CDR3 is CASSKGQPYEQYF. For the CDR3, the DNA is TGTGCCAGCAGTAAGGGACAGCCCTACGAGCAGTACTTC.

This clone was detected only a few times. The chain carries TRBV21-1 and TRBJ1-5; the table names TRBD1, a call not compared with the DNA. TRBV21-1 is designated a pseudogene. CDR3 size: 15 residues. The CDR3 DNA reads TGTGCCAGCAGCAAAGTAATGAGGCAGGGTCAGCCCCAGCATTTT. Amino acid sequence: CASSKVMRQGQPQHF.

The rearrangement joins TRBV20-1 to TRBJ2-7; 10 nucleotides align to TRBD2. CDR1 and CDR2 (germline): DFQATT, SNEGSKA (reference sequence). The CDR3 length is 14 residues. After removal of 3 bases from V and 2 bases from J, the junction contained 4 bases not matched to a gene. The CDR3 sequence: CSASKREGTYEQYF. The DNA of the CDR3 is TGCAGTGCTAGTAAGCGGGAGGGGACCTACGAGCAGTACTTC.

This chain joins TRBV6-5 and TRBJ1-1; 10 nucleotides align to TRBD1. The germline V gene has CDR1 MNHEY and CDR2 SVGAGI. This CDR3 region has 15 residues. With V trimmed by 6 bases and J by 3 bases, 7 bases remained unmatched. The CDR3 nucleotides read TGTGCCAGCAGACGGACAGGGGGGGCCTACACTGAAGCTTTCTTT. It codes for CASRRTGGAYTEAFF.

The chain recombines TRBV6-5 with TRBJ2-5; 7 bases align to TRBD1. V shed 6 bases and J 1 base; nucleotides not matched to a gene: 5. The CDR3 extends over 14 amino acids. The germline gives CDR1 MNHEY, CDR2 SVGAGI. The CDR3 sequence is CASSTGTAQETQYF. DNA of the CDR3: TGTGCCAGCAGCACTGGGACAGCCCAAGAGACCCAGTACTTC.